The 16 T cell receptor beta chains listed next were all sequenced from one sample in a study of blood T cell repertoires in COVID-19. Assay: immunoSEQ multiplex PCR; the TCRdb copy retains only in-frame clones and omits some. In the table there are 95,000 to 110,000 clones, more than 80% of which are singletons. What was sequenced was peripheral blood. The receptors stem from a human donor in a cohort sampled during active COVID-19.

The chain employs TRBV19 and TRBJ2-7; D remains unclear. V was pared by 3 bases and J by 2 bases, with 11 bases between. This CDR3 is built from 14 residues. Germline values: CDR1 LNHDA, CDR2 SQIVND (reference sequence). The CDR3 protein is CASSITGSPYEQYF. DNA of the CDR3: TGTGCCAGTAGTATCACCGGGTCCCCCTACGAGCAGTACTTC.

The chain recombines TRBV7-2 with TRBJ2-5; no clear D gene. The V end lost 3 bases, the J end lost 5 bases, and 7 bases lay between the germline ends. CDR1 and CDR2 (germline): SGHTA, FQGNSA. This CDR3 region has 12 residues. The CDR3 region is CASSLNWETQYF. CDR3 coding DNA: TGTGCCAGCAGCTTGAACTGGGAGACCCAGTACTTC. Together with reference TRBV7-2 and TRBJ2-5, the CDR3 gives the full variable domain: GAGVSQSPSNKVTEKGKDVELRCDPISGHTALYWYRQSLGQGLEFLIYFQGNSAPDKSGLPSDRFSAERTGGSVSTLTIQRTQQEDSAVYLCASSLNWETQYFGPGTRLLVL.

The chain uses TRBV27 and TRBJ2-7; 7 bases match TRBD1. CDR1 is MNHEY, CDR2 SMNVEV, per germline (reference sequence). CDR3 size: 13 residues. V gave up 6 bases and J gave up 5 bases; unmatched junction bases: 7. The CDR3 DNA follows: TGTGCCAGCAGGACAGGGCTTCGCGACGAGCAGTACTTC. The encoded protein is CASRTGLRDEQYF.

This chain connects TRBV10-3 to TRBJ2-3; 8 positions agree with TRBD1. V lost 7 bases and J lost 5; bases outside the gene matches: 8. Germline V CDR1 and CDR2: ENHRY, SYGVKD. This CDR3 is 14 amino acids long. CDR3 DNA sequence: TGTGCCATCAAAGACGACAGGGGAGAAGATACGCAGTATTTT. Its protein product is CAIKDDRGEDTQYF.

This chain uses TRBV24-1 with TRBJ2-1; 8 nucleotides align to TRBD2. The V gene end was trimmed by 3 bases and the J gene end by 1 base; junction bases not matched to a gene: 4. The length of the CDR3 is 16 residues. Germline V gene lookup returns CDR1 KGHDR and CDR2 SFDVKD. CDR3 in DNA: TGTGCCACCAGTGATCGGGAGGGGGGGTCCTACAATGAGCAGTTCTTC. This translates into CATSDREGGSYNEQFF.

The chain recombines TRBV9 with TRBJ2-2, with D maybe TRBD2 (5 bases). CDR1 and CDR2 (germline): SGDLS, YYNGEE. This CDR3 is 17 amino acids long. V shed 3 bases and J shed 1 base, with 16 bases lying between them. CDR3 residues: CASSEAGRGLNTGELFF. The CDR3 DNA reads as TGTGCCAGCAGCGAGGCCGGACGGGGTTTGAACACCGGGGAGCTGTTTTTT.

The chain has TRBV3-1 (or the pseudogene TRBV3-2) and TRBJ2-5, with 9 positions matching TRBD2. Trimming took 4 bases from V and 2 from J; bases not matched to a gene: 17. Germline-derived CDR1 and CDR2 are LGHDT and YNNKEL (reference sequence). The CDR3 runs to 19 residues. This CDR3 is CASSPKGMLAGMGQETQYF. CDR3 DNA sequence: TGTGCCAGCAGCCCCAAGGGGATGCTAGCGGGGATGGGGCAAGAGACCCAGTACTTC.

The chain combines TRBV9 with TRBJ1-2; D is unclear. Between the trimmed V and J ends, which lost 4 bases and 0 bases, there was a span of 13 bases. CDR3 length equals 15 residues. Looked up from germline, CDR1 is SGDLS and CDR2 is YYNGEE. The CDR3 reads CASSITEATNYGYTF. The DNA for the CDR3 is TGTGCCAGCAGCATTACAGAAGCCACTAACTATGGCTACACCTTC.

This clone was seen only a few times. J is TRBJ1-1 and V is TRBV18, with TRBD1 matching over 8 bases. Germline V gene lookup returns CDR1 KGHSH and CDR2 LQKENI. This CDR3 is 13 amino acids long. Trimming at V came to 6 bases and at J to 1 base, leaving 1 base not matched to a gene. CDR3 sequence: CASSDRANTEAFF. For the CDR3, the DNA is TGTGCCAGCTCGGACAGGGCGAACACTGAAGCTTTCTTT.

J is TRBJ1-1 and V is TRBV5-6; no clear D gene. The germline CDR1 and CDR2 sequences are SGHDT and YYEEEE. Trimming took off 7 bases at V and 6 bases at J, with 16 bases between the two ends. This CDR3 is 13 amino acids long. The CDR3 bases are TGTGCCAGCGCCCTAGGCCGTTTGGCTGAAGCTTTCTTT. This translates into CASALGRLAEAFF.

This clone was recorded only once. V usage is TRBV5-8 and J usage is TRBJ2-1, with a weak D call TRBD2 (6 bases). In germline, CDR1 is SGHTS, CDR2 YDEGEE. The V gene lost 5 bases and the J gene lost 4 bases, with 10 bases spanning the gap. There are 13 residues in the CDR3. DNA for the CDR3: TGTGCCAGCAGGGCGCGGGGTTACAATGAGCAGTTCTTC. It is translated as CASRARGYNEQFF. The full variable domain, with the rest looked up from reference TRBV5-8 and TRBJ2-1, is EAGVTQSPTHLIKTRGQQATLRCSPISGHTSVYWYQQALGLGLQFLLWYDEGEERNRGNFPPRFSGRQFPNYSSELNVNALELEDSALYLCASRARGYNEQFFGPGTRLTVL.

This chain joins TRBV28 and TRBJ1-4, with D unclear. Per germline, CDR1 MDHEN and CDR2 SYDVKM. Trimming left V 6 bases short and J 4 bases short, with 12 bases between. The CDR3 covers 14 residues. The DNA of the CDR3 is TGTGCCAGCAGAGAGGGCCGCATTAATGAAAAACTGTTTTTT. It encodes CASREGRINEKLFF. Full variable domain (rest looked up from reference TRBV28 and TRBJ1-4): DVKVTQSSRYLVKRTGEKVFLECVQDMDHENMFWYRQDPGLGLRLIYFSYDVKMKEKGDIPEGYSVSREKKERFSLILESASTNQTSMYLCASREGRINEKLFFGSGTQLSVL.

The CDR3 here is CASSFGDSIQYF. DNA of the CDR3: TGTGCCAGCAGTTTCGGGGACTCGATTCAGTACTTC. The chain couples TRBV12-3 or TRBV12-4 to TRBJ2-4; tentatively, D is TRBD2 (6 bases). Trimming removed 3 bases at V and 10 bases at J, with 10 bases between. The CDR3 extends over 12 amino acids.

This chain links TRBV5-6 with TRBJ1-2, with 7 positions matching TRBD1. Looked up from germline, CDR1 is SGHDT and CDR2 is YYEEEE. The junction had 3 bases not matched to a gene; V was cut back by 0 bases and J by 4 bases. The CDR3 spans 14 residues. CDR3 sequence reads: CASSLGTGPYGYTF. DNA of the CDR3: TGTGCCAGCAGCTTGGGGACAGGACCCTATGGCTACACCTTC. Full variable domain (remainder filled in from reference TRBV5-6 and TRBJ1-2): DAGVTQSPTHLIKTRGQQVTLRCSPKSGHDTVSWYQQALGQGPQFIFQYYEEEERQRGNFPDRFSGHQFPNYSSELNVNALLLGDSALYLCASSLGTGPYGYTFGSGTRLTVV.

Here the CDR3 reads CASSPTGLPPDTQYF. The CDR3 nucleotides read TGTGCCAGCAGCCCCACGGGACTCCCCCCAGATACGCAGTATTTT. The chain links TRBV4-2 to TRBJ2-3; D perhaps matches TRBD2 (6 bases). The CDR3 has 15 amino acids. Germline V gene lookup returns CDR1 LGHNA and CDR2 YNFKEQ. V lost 4 bases and J 4 bases, leaving 15 bases between the germline ends.

This clone was seen a single time. This chain connects TRBV5-6 to TRBJ1-2, with D tentatively TRBD1 (6 bases). Germline lookup yields CDR1 SGHDT and CDR2 YYEEEE. This CDR3 region has 14 residues. Between the trimmed V and J ends, which lost 2 bases and 2 bases, there was a span of 10 bases. CDR3 residues: CASSFRGSNYGYTF. For the CDR3, the DNA is TGTGCCAGCAGCTTCAGGGGCTCGAACTATGGCTACACCTTC. The whole variable domain, filled in from reference TRBV5-6 and TRBJ1-2, reads DAGVTQSPTHLIKTRGQQVTLRCSPKSGHDTVSWYQQALGQGPQFIFQYYEEEERQRGNFPDRFSGHQFPNYSSELNVNALLLGDSALYLCASSFRGSNYGYTFGSGTRLTVV.